Described below is a single TCR beta chain sequence and its context. The antigen remains unidentified. Produced via immunoSEQ multiplex PCR; TCRdb's table is partial and in-frame only. Among under 850,000 clones listed, 80% to 95% were seen once. The CDR3 consists of 16 residues. Looked up from germline, CDR1 is MNHGY and CDR2 is SAAAGT. Trimming shortened V by 2 bases and J by 3 bases, and 14 bases separated the two germline ends. These data originate in a study of shared clonotypes between healthy human individuals. Overall study: Researchers drew samples from two women and a few men aged 18 to 49.

Study-wide findings and caveats: Naive subsets generally exceeded memory subsets in estimated richness.

Naive CD8 cells lacked CD45RO and underwent positive selection for CCR7, leaving out terminally differentiated effector memory CD45RA+ cells. The origin of this receptor is a young man in good health. Sequenced material: naive CD8+ T cells sorted from blood. The chain is built from TRBV6-8 and TRBJ2-1, with a weak D call TRBD2 (5 bases). This CDR3 is CASSYPDSTGYNEQFF. The CDR3 DNA reads TGTGCCAGCAGTTACCCGGACTCGACCGGCTACAATGAGCAGTTCTTC.